This T cell receptor (beta chain) derives from a study of human T cells and chemical hapten exposure. It was the library that attached unique molecular identifiers to individual cDNA molecules. TCRdb re-called the 5' RACE reads with MiXCR, one entry per CDR3 protein. The table includes 95,000 to 120,000 distinct CDR3 sequences, approximately 19% detected once. The J segment lost 3 bases and the V segment lost 1 base, leaving 14 bases of the junction unmatched. The CDR3 extends over 19 amino acids. From germline, CDR1 is SGHAT and CDR2 FQNNGV. Total RNA came from unfractionated whole blood. The chain employs TRBV11-2 and TRBJ1-1; 10 bases fit TRBD1. This clonotype was sampled from a human donor in good health. The CDR3 DNA follows: TGTGCCAGCAGCTTAGTGGGGGTGGACAGGGGGAATTGGGACACTGAAGCTTTCTTT. Its protein product is CASSLVGVDRGNWDTEAFF. Looking up the rest from reference TRBV11-2 and TRBJ1-1 gives the full variable domain: EAGVAQSPRYKIIEKRQSVAFWCNPISGHATLYWYQQILGQGPKLLIQFQNNGVVDDSQLPKDRFSAERLKGVDSTLKIQPAKLEDSAVYLCASSLVGVDRGNWDTEAFFGQGTRLTVV.